A selection of T cell receptor beta chains follows, all from one sample in a study of OX40 agonist ivuxolimab in advanced cancers. Measured with immunoSEQ multiplex PCR; TCRdb has only the in-frame clones, and not every one. The data hold around 80,000 clones, with around 93% observed a single time. The sample here was CD4+ or CD8+ T cells sorted from blood, taken in a trial of the OX40 agonist ivuxolimab. The receptor set was obtained from an adult with an advanced solid tumor such as melanoma, head and neck, liver or kidney cancer. The CDR3 runs from the conserved cysteine through the conserved F or W. Each record gives: CDR3 protein, CDR3 DNA, clone size, CDR3 length, D gene, J gene, V gene. The D gene is left open where the match is weak. Size is stated for part of the rows, as once, few or many counts, or as a class when the clone is expanded.

CDR3aa: CSVVGTANTEAFF; CDR3nt: TGCAGCGTTGTCGGGACAGCCAACACTGAAGCTTTCTTT; abundance: .; len: 13; d_gene: TRBD1; j_gene: TRBJ1-1; v_gene: TRBV29-1
CDR3aa: CASSLAGGPYNEQFF; CDR3nt: TGTGCCAGCAGCCTAGCGGGGGGCCCCTACAATGAGCAGTTCTTC; abundance: once; len: 15; d_gene: TRBD2; j_gene: TRBJ2-1; v_gene: TRBV6-6
CDR3aa: CASRDSSYEQYF; CDR3nt: TGTGCCAGCAGGGACAGTTCCTACGAGCAGTACTTC; abundance: .; len: 12; d_gene: .; j_gene: TRBJ2-7; v_gene: TRBV25-1
CDR3aa: CSVETGGYEETQYF; CDR3nt: TGCAGCGTTGAAACAGGGGGATATGAAGAGACCCAGTACTTC; abundance: .; len: 14; d_gene: TRBD1; j_gene: TRBJ2-5; v_gene: TRBV29-1
CDR3aa: CASSRDSNQPQHF; CDR3nt: TGTGCCAGCTCACGGGACAGCAATCAGCCCCAGCATTTT; abundance: .; len: 13; d_gene: .; j_gene: TRBJ1-5; v_gene: TRBV18
CDR3aa: CASSERVSLTYNEQFF; CDR3nt: TGTGCCAGCAGTGAAAGGGTCAGCCTAACGTACAATGAGCAGTTCTTC; abundance: .; len: 16; d_gene: .; j_gene: TRBJ2-1; v_gene: TRBV2
CDR3aa: CAISESSGTGEAFF; CDR3nt: TGTGCCATCAGTGAGTCATCGGGGACAGGAGAGGCTTTCTTT; abundance: .; len: 14; d_gene: TRBD1; j_gene: TRBJ1-1; v_gene: TRBV10-3
CDR3aa: CASSLFGAGETYEQYF; CDR3nt: TGTGCCAGCAGTTTATTCGGTGCTGGGGAAACCTACGAGCAGTACTTC; abundance: .; len: 16; d_gene: .; j_gene: TRBJ2-7; v_gene: TRBV28
CDR3aa: CASSGSGGYNEQFF; CDR3nt: TGCGCCAGCAGCGGTAGCGGGGGCTACAATGAGCAGTTCTTC; abundance: once; len: 14; d_gene: TRBD2; j_gene: TRBJ2-1; v_gene: TRBV5-1
CDR3aa: CASSVGGRGAHYEQYF; CDR3nt: TGTGCCAGCAGCGTAGGGGGTCGAGGGGCCCACTACGAGCAGTACTTC; abundance: .; len: 16; d_gene: .; j_gene: TRBJ2-7; v_gene: TRBV9
CDR3aa: CASSSWTGLGKLFF; CDR3nt: TGTGCCAGCAGCTCCTGGACAGGGCTTGGAAAACTGTTTTTT; abundance: .; len: 14; d_gene: TRBD1; j_gene: TRBJ1-4; v_gene: TRBV5-6
CDR3aa: CASSPKGGDRDYDYGYTF; CDR3nt: TGTGCCAGCAGCCCAAAGGGGGGGGACAGGGACTATGACTATGGCTACACCTTC; abundance: .; len: 18; d_gene: TRBD1; j_gene: TRBJ1-2; v_gene: TRBV7-6
CDR3aa: CASSVGEGDYGYTF; CDR3nt: TGTGCCAGCAGCGTAGGAGAAGGCGATTATGGCTACACCTTC; abundance: once; len: 14; d_gene: .; j_gene: TRBJ1-2; v_gene: TRBV9
CDR3aa: CASMRGSTDTQYF; CDR3nt: TGCGCCAGCATGCGGGGGTCCACAGATACGCAGTATTTT; abundance: .; len: 13; d_gene: TRBD2; j_gene: TRBJ2-3; v_gene: TRBV5-1
CDR3aa: CASSQDSLGNEQFF; CDR3nt: TGCGCCAGCAGCCAAGACAGTCTAGGCAATGAGCAGTTCTTC; abundance: .; len: 14; d_gene: .; j_gene: TRBJ2-1; v_gene: TRBV4-3
CDR3aa: CASSTRGGLTLTPILARFF; CDR3nt: TGTGCCAGCAGTACCAGGGGGGGCCTAACCCTTACTCCCATTCTCGCGCGGTTCTTC; abundance: .; len: 19; d_gene: .; j_gene: TRBJ2-1; v_gene: TRBV28
CDR3aa: CASSFETYSGELFF; CDR3nt: TGTGCCAGCAGTTTCGAGACTTATTCCGGGGAGCTGTTTTTT; abundance: .; len: 14; d_gene: .; j_gene: TRBJ2-2; v_gene: TRBV6-6
CDR3aa: CASSQGTSGGSYEQYF; CDR3nt: TGTGCCAGCAGCCAAGGGACTAGCGGGGGATCCTACGAGCAGTACTTC; abundance: .; len: 16; d_gene: TRBD2; j_gene: TRBJ2-7; v_gene: TRBV4-2
CDR3aa: CASSQASPGQGESPLHF; CDR3nt: TGCGCCAGCAGCCAAGCGTCACCGGGACAGGGAGAGTCACCCCTCCACTTT; abundance: .; len: 17; d_gene: TRBD1; j_gene: TRBJ1-6; v_gene: TRBV4-3
CDR3aa: CASSPGPGPEQFF; CDR3nt: TGTGCCAGCAGCCCCGGGCCGGGTCCTGAGCAGTTCTTC; abundance: .; len: 13; d_gene: .; j_gene: TRBJ2-1; v_gene: TRBV5-4